Included here is one T cell receptor beta chain sequence, with context. Its specificity is not known. Between the trimmed V and J ends, which lost 5 bases and 2 bases, there was a span of 15 bases. Germline CDR1 is SGHRS and CDR2 is YFSETQ. There are 15 residues in the CDR3. It was with a sample-barcoded 5' primer and a J-beta primer mix that a second PCR of roughly 7 to 12 cycles was run. TCRdb re-called the 5' RACE reads through MiXCR, storing one row per CDR3 protein. The sample includes hundreds of thousands of distinct CDR3 sequences, roughly 53% of them seen just once. The sample belongs to a study of blood T cells in healthy people across ages. Turning to the study itself: Template switching caught about one barcoded beta molecule for each two T cells.

General observations from the study: Long-lived donors carried more naive CD4+ cells and greater diversity than aged donors.

Specimen: blood. The rearrangement uses TRBV5-1 and TRBJ2-3; no definite D call. The receptor comes from a man aged 55 to 70 in good health. The CDR3 here is CASSQNSAATDTQYF. The CDR3 coding sequence is TGCGCCAGCAGTCAGAACTCGGCGGCCACAGATACGCAGTATTTT.